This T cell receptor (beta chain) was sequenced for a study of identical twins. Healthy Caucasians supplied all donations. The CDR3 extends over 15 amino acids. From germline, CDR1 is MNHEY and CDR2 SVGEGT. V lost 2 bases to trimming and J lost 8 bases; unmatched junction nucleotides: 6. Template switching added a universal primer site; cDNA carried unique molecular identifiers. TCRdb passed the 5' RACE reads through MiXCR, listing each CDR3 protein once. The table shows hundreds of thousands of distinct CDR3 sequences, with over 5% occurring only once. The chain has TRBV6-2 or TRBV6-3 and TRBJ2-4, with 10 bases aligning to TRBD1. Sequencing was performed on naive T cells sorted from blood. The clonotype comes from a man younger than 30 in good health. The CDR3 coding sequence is TGTGCCAGCAGTTACGTGGGACAGGGGAGGGACATTCAGTACTTC. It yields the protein CASSYVGQGRDIQYF.